Presented here are 18 T cell receptor beta chains from one specimen sequenced in a study of cytotoxic CD8 clonotypes in ibrutinib-treated CLL (dated by TCRdb to the early 2020s). Libraries were constructed by the immunoSEQ multiplex PCR assay. Not all clones reach the TCRdb copy of this immuneACCESS table, which keeps in-frame sequences only. Checked studies attribute under half of the gap to unresolved V genes and leave the rest unexplained. Here the sample has around 160,000 clones; about 88% occur a single time. The ten top clones hold around 3.1% of the sample. According to the study, the label for this sample's time point signals: progressive disease on ibrutinib. The sequencing here drew on PBMCs, taken at disease progression, from a patient treated with ibrutinib. These receptors were obtained from a human donor with chronic lymphocytic leukemia.

The V and J genes are TRBV5-1 and TRBJ2-1, with D perhaps being TRBD1 or TRBD2 (5 bases each). The CDR3 has 15 amino acids. CDR1 is SGHRS, CDR2 YFSETQ, per germline. Trimming pared 8 bases from V and 3 bases from J, leaving 18 bases between. The CDR3 nucleotides read TGCGCCAGTAGCGTCCGGGGCACTGGCTACAATGAGCAGTTCTTC. As protein: CASSVRGTGYNEQFF.

In this sample, this clone turned up once. The chain joins TRBV7-2 to TRBJ2-6; D remains unclear. The CDR3 is 14 amino acids. V was clipped by 3 bases and J by 1 base, with 4 bases between them. CDR1 is SGHTA, CDR2 FQGNSA, per germline. The CDR3 sequence: CASSFGSGANVLTF. The CDR3 nucleotides are TGTGCCAGCAGCTTTGGGTCTGGGGCCAACGTCCTGACTTTC.

The rearrangement links TRBV23-1 to TRBJ1-5, with 8 positions matching TRBD1. TRBV23-1 is sorted into the ORF group, with uncertain function. The length of the CDR3 is 15 residues. V gave up 4 bases and J gave up 2 bases; unmatched junction bases: 4. CDR3 residues: CASSLPGQGNQPQHF. The CDR3 DNA reads TGCGCCAGCAGTCTCCCGGGACAGGGCAATCAGCCCCAGCATTTT.

A few counts support this clone. The chain uses TRBV9 and TRBJ2-1, with 15 bases fitting TRBD2. This CDR3 is built from 17 residues. Germline values: CDR1 SGDLS, CDR2 YYNGEE. The V and J ends lost 4 bases and 3 bases, in that order; junction bases with no gene match: 5. CDR3 nucleotides: TGTGCCAGCAGCCCCCGGACTAGCGGGAGGGTCTACAATGAGCAGTTCTTC. Translating it yields CASSPRTSGRVYNEQFF.

The rearrangement uses TRBV5-1 and TRBJ2-5; D is possibly TRBD2 (5 bases). The CDR3 has 15 residues. The V gene's germline CDR1 is SGHRS and CDR2 YFSETQ. The ends were cut back, 3 bases at V and 1 base at J, with 13 bases in the middle. CDR3 amino acids: CASSSTVGSQETQYF. CDR3 sequence (DNA): TGCGCCAGCAGCTCAACTGTAGGGAGCCAAGAGACCCAGTACTTC.

The V gene is TRBV6-6, the J gene TRBJ2-4, with a tentative D call TRBD2 (6 bases). This CDR3 contains 14 residues. V was trimmed by 6 bases and J by 7 bases, leaving 16 bases between them. In germline, CDR1 is MNHNY, CDR2 SVGAGI (reference sequence). The CDR3, as DNA: TGTGCCAGCAGACTCGGACGGAGGGACAACATTCAGTACTTC. Its protein product is CASRLGRRDNIQYF.

This sequence joins TRBV13 and TRBJ2-5; 9 nucleotides match TRBD2. The CDR3 extends over 18 amino acids. Germline V lookup: CDR1 PRHDT, CDR2 FYEKMQ (reference sequence). Trimming cost V 5 bases and J 2 bases; bases outside gene matches: 15. The CDR3 protein is CASSPTRPGGREQETQYF. The CDR3 DNA reads as TGTGCCAGCAGCCCGACCCGCCCGGGCGGGAGGGAACAAGAGACCCAGTACTTC.

The V gene is TRBV27, the J gene TRBJ2-5; 10 nucleotides align to TRBD1. The CDR3 runs 18 residues. V lost 6 bases to trimming and J lost 3 bases; unmatched junction nucleotides: 16. Germline V gene sequence: CDR1 MNHEY, CDR2 SMNVEV (reference sequence). CDR3 in DNA: TGTGCCAGCAGCTACCGCGGGCCGTGGGACAGGGGAAAAGAGACCCAGTACTTC. This translates into CASSYRGPWDRGKETQYF.

The DNA of the CDR3 is TGTGCCAGTAGTCTTTCCGGGAACAATCAGCCCCAGCATTTT. Amino acids: CASSLSGNNQPQHF. This chain joins TRBV19 and TRBJ1-5; no clear D. The CDR3 totals 14 residues. The germline V and J ends were trimmed by 5 bases and 3 bases, with 11 bases remaining between them. The germline gives CDR1 LNHDA, CDR2 SQIVND (reference sequence).

V and J are TRBV25-1 and TRBJ1-4; D is unclear. The V and J ends lost 4 bases and 4 bases respectively, with 10 bases between them. Looked up from germline, CDR1 is MGHDK and CDR2 is SYGVNS. The CDR3 loop spans 14 amino acids. The CDR3 DNA is TGTGCCAGCAGTGGTAAAGGGTTTAATGAAAAACTGTTTTTT. As protein: CASSGKGFNEKLFF.

The J gene is TRBJ2-7, the V gene TRBV5-1; 7 positions match TRBD1. V was pared by 4 bases and J by 2 bases, with 6 bases of the junction left unmatched. The CDR3 has 14 residues. Germline V gene sequence: CDR1 SGHRS, CDR2 YFSETQ. CDR3 sequence: CASSPRTGTYEQYF. The CDR3, as DNA: TGCGCCAGCAGCCCGCGGACAGGCACCTACGAGCAGTACTTC. Together with reference TRBV5-1 and TRBJ2-7, the CDR3 gives the full variable domain: KAGVTQTPRYLIKTRGQQVTLSCSPISGHRSVSWYQQTPGQGLQFLFEYFSETQRNKGNFPGRFSGRQFSNSRSEMNVSTLELGDSALYLCASSPRTGTYEQYFGPGTRLTVT.

This sequence joins TRBV23-1 and TRBJ1-4; 8 bases fit TRBD1. TRBV23-1 is placed among ORFs of uncertain function. CDR3 length: 14 amino acids. The junction had 7 bases not matched to a gene; V was cut back by 5 bases and J by 8 bases. The DNA of the CDR3 is TGCGCCAGCAGTTCCAGGGGGCTGGTCGAAAAACTGTTTTTT. Translating it yields CASSSRGLVEKLFF.

This clone was seen a handful of times. This rearrangement joins TRBV5-1 to TRBJ1-2; D is undetermined. The CDR3 contains 13 residues. Between the trimmed V and J ends, which lost 4 bases and 13 bases, there was a span of 20 bases. Per germline, CDR1 SGHRS and CDR2 YFSETQ. Written as DNA, the CDR3 is TGCGCCAGCAGCAATGTAGGAGAGGAGGTGGGCACCTTC. Translating gives CASSNVGEEVGTF.

The rearrangement uses TRBV27 and TRBJ1-1; D gene uncertain. Germline loops: CDR1 MNHEY, CDR2 SMNVEV (reference sequence). The CDR3 is 16 residues long. V lost 1 base to trimming and J lost 1 base, with 13 bases between them. The CDR3 loop reads CASSLFDGLSNTEAFF. The CDR3 nucleotides are TGTGCCAGCAGTTTATTCGATGGACTCTCGAACACTGAAGCTTTCTTT.

V and J are TRBV5-1 and TRBJ1-1, with D maybe TRBD1 (6 bases). The CDR3 is made up of 16 amino acids. The germline V and J ends were trimmed by 4 bases and 1 base, with 17 bases remaining between them. Germline values: CDR1 SGHRS, CDR2 YFSETQ. CDR3: CASSVEDRRRNTEAFF. The DNA for the CDR3 is TGCGCCAGCAGCGTCGAGGACAGAAGACGGAACACTGAAGCTTTCTTT. The full variable domain, with the rest looked up from reference TRBV5-1 and TRBJ1-1, is KAGVTQTPRYLIKTRGQQVTLSCSPISGHRSVSWYQQTPGQGLQFLFEYFSETQRNKGNFPGRFSGRQFSNSRSEMNVSTLELGDSALYLCASSVEDRRRNTEAFFGQGTRLTVV.

V is TRBV5-1 and J is TRBJ2-6, with D unclear. CDR3 length equals 15 residues. Trimming removed 4 bases from V and 4 bases from J, with 12 bases in between. The germline gives CDR1 SGHRS, CDR2 YFSETQ. In nucleotides, the CDR3 is TGCGCCAGCAGCCTTCAACTGTCAGGGGCCAACGTCCTGACTTTC. This sequence encodes CASSLQLSGANVLTF.

CDR3 nucleotides: TGCGCCAGCAGCTTGGCGGGGAGCACTGAAGCTTTCTTT. Amino acids: CASSLAGSTEAFF. This chain links TRBV5-1 with TRBJ1-1; D not certain. CDR1 is SGHRS and CDR2 is YFSETQ in the germline V gene. The CDR3 spans 13 residues. V gave up 0 bases and J gave up 4 bases, with 7 bases separating them.

The chain uses TRBV4-1 and TRBJ2-7; a possible D gene is TRBD1 (6 bases). V shed 3 bases and J shed 3 bases, with 21 bases lying between them. The CDR3 loop spans 17 amino acids. Germline V gene sequence: CDR1 MGHRA, CDR2 YSYEKL. The CDR3 DNA reads as TGCGCCAGCAGCCACGGATTACAGGGAAAAATCGTCTACGAGCAGTACTTC. This gives the protein CASSHGLQGKIVYEQYF.